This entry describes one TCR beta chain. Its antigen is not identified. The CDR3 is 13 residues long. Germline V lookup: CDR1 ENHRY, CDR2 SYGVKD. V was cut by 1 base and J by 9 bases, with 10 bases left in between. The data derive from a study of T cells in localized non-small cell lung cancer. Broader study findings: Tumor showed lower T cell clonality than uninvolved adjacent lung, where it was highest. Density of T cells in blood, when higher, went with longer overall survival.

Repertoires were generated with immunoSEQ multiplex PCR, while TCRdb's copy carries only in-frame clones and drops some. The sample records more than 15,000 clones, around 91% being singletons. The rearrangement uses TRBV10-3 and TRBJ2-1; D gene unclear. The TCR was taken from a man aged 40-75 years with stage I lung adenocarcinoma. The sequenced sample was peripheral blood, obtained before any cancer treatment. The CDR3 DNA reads TGTGCCATCAGTGAGTTATTGGGTGCTGAGCAGTTCTTC. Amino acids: CAISELLGAEQFF.